The next 2 T cell receptor beta chains were all read from a single sample in a study of tumor-infiltrating lymphocytes in primary liver carcinoma (dated by TCRdb to 2017 to 2019). Total RNA and DNA were co-extracted from about 19-30 mg of bulk tissue with the AllPrep DNA/RNA mini kit, without cell sorting. Sequencing used an Illumina HiSeq 2500. A constant-region primer and ProtoScript II reverse transcriptase were used to reverse-transcribe TCRbeta-specific cDNA from 500 ng total RNA. Three nested multiplex PCR rounds, following a slightly modified ARM-PCR procedure, were used to build the TCRbeta libraries. Multiplex TRBV1-TRBV30 forward primers and a Cbeta reverse primer were used in the first two PCR rounds, each of which was run for approximately 9 cycles. Using fastp at Q25 and MiXCR, TCRdb reprocessed the public reads and kept productive beta chains. One record per CDR3 amino acid sequence lists the most common genes and DNA. This sample is represented by fewer than 250,000 distinct CDR3 sequences; approximately 86% of them were singletons. Jointly, the top ten make up 15% to 20% of the sample.

Source material: tumor tissue from primary liver carcinoma. These receptors came from a man in his forties with primary liver carcinoma and hepatitis B virus infection.

This clonotype was recorded only once. A junction end diverges from the germline sequence, so it may reflect a read error. The chain combines TRBV6-6 with TRBJ2-1; D tentatively fits TRBD1 or TRBD2 (5 bases each). Per the germline V gene, CDR1 is MNHNY and CDR2 is SVGAGI (reference sequence). The CDR3 has 14 amino acids. CDR3 in amino acids: CTSNPSGGEVEQSF. The CDR3 DNA sequence: TGTACCAGCAACCCTAGTGGGGGAGAGGTTGAGCAGTCCTTC.

Worth noting for this clonotype: The CDR3 end shows no conserved phenylalanine or tryptophan, and so a read error is likely. This chain links TRBV29-1 with TRBJ1-4; D gene unclear. The CDR3 has 11 amino acids. Looked up from germline, CDR1 is SQVTM and CDR2 is ANQGSEA. CDR3 sequence reads: CSGGIQEKLFL. CDR3 nucleotide sequence: TGTAGCGGCGGAATTCAGGAAAAACTGTTTCTT.